The rows below give T cell receptor beta chains drawn from one sample of a study of radiation and T cells in renal cell carcinoma. Here immunoSEQ multiplex PCR was the method, and the copy in TCRdb shows in-frame clones only, minus some. The data contain 120,000 to 150,000 clones, less than 85% of them singletons. The sequencing here drew on blood, taken from a patient whose treatment included radiotherapy and nephrectomy. These receptors all stem from a woman between 45 and 65 years old with renal cell carcinoma. The CDR3 runs from the conserved cysteine through the conserved F or W. Fields, in order: D gene, J gene, V gene, clone size, CDR3 protein, CDR3 DNA. D genes are given only for firm matches. Size is stated for part of the rows, as once, few or many counts, or as a class when the clone is expanded.

- | TRBJ2-3 | TRBV5-4 | - | CASSSPGGGPDTQYF | TGTGCCAGCAGCTCGCCGGGTGGGGGTCCAGATACGCAGTATTTT
TRBD1 | TRBJ1-5 | TRBV6-1 | - | CASRQGNQPQHF | TGTGCCAGCAGACAGGGGAATCAGCCCCAGCATTTT
- | TRBJ1-3 | TRBV9 | once | CASILCRGSGNTIYF | TGTGCCAGCATCCTATGCAGGGGATCTGGAAACACCATATATTTT
TRBD2 | TRBJ2-1 | TRBV4-3 | few | CASSQVQRGFNEQFF | TGCGCCAGCAGCCAAGTCCAGCGGGGGTTCAATGAGCAGTTCTTC
TRBD1 | TRBJ2-5 | TRBV7-6 | once | CASSLAGTAVGETQYF | TGTGCCAGCAGCTTAGCAGGGACAGCCGTTGGCGAGACCCAGTACTTC
- | TRBJ2-6 | TRBV6-4 | - | CASSGGTTGANVLTF | TGTGCCAGCAGTGGGGGGACGACTGGGGCCAACGTCCTGACTTTC
TRBD1 | TRBJ1-3 | TRBV6-5 | once | CASSYTGQAGNTIYF | TGTGCCAGCAGTTACACCGGACAGGCTGGAAACACCATATATTTT
- | TRBJ1-2 | TRBV7-9 | - | CASSPGHVHGYTF | TGTGCCAGCAGCCCCGGACACGTTCATGGCTACACCTTC
- | TRBJ2-1 | TRBV4-1 | once | CASSQVRGTGYNEQFF | TGCGCCAGCAGCCAAGTTCGAGGGACTGGTTACAATGAGCAGTTCTTC
TRBD1 | TRBJ1-2 | TRBV4-2 | - | CASSQGEGADYGYTF | TGTGCCAGCAGCCAAGGGGAGGGGGCAGACTATGGCTACACCTTC
- | TRBJ1-2 | TRBV14 | - | CASSLWQLYGYTF | TGTGCCAGCAGCCTTTGGCAGCTCTATGGCTACACCTTC
- | TRBJ2-7 | TRBV9 | - | CASSLAADRDEQYF | TGTGCCAGCAGCCTAGCGGCGGACAGGGACGAGCAGTACTTC
- | TRBJ1-4 | TRBV4-2 | - | CASSQDGSNEKLFF | TGTGCCAGCAGCCAGGACGGTTCTAATGAAAAACTGTTTTTT
- | TRBJ2-7 | TRBV19 | - | CASSAQGFSYEQYF | TGTGCCAGTAGTGCTCAGGGGTTCTCCTACGAGCAGTACTTC
- | TRBJ1-5 | TRBV27 | - | CASSLQGTNQPQHF | TGTGCCAGCAGTCTTCAAGGGACAAATCAGCCCCAGCATTTT
- | TRBJ2-5 | TRBV19 | - | CASSYSIQETQYF | TGTGCCAGTAGTTATAGCATCCAAGAGACCCAGTACTTC
- | TRBJ1-5 | TRBV6-5 | - | CASSDRMYQPQHF | TGTGCCAGCAGTGACAGAATGTATCAGCCCCAGCATTTT
- | TRBJ2-7 | TRBV5-8 | - | CASSSTRGVWEQYF | TGTGCCAGCAGCTCAACACGAGGGGTGTGGGAGCAGTACTTC
- | TRBJ2-1 | TRBV11-2 | - | CASGRNGAVPYNEQFF | TGTGCCAGCGGCCGGAACGGGGCCGTTCCTTACAATGAGCAGTTCTTC
TRBD2 | TRBJ2-7 | TRBV7-9 | - | CASSLGGGEQYF | TGTGCCAGCAGCTTAGGGGGAGGGGAGCAGTACTTC
- | TRBJ2-4 | TRBV6-1 | - | CASSEHRADIQYF | TGTGCCAGCAGTGAACACCGGGCGGACATTCAGTACTTC
- | TRBJ1-2 | TRBV30 | - | CAWSESPTGDYGYTF | TGTGCCTGGAGTGAGTCTCCGACGGGGGACTATGGCTACACCTTC